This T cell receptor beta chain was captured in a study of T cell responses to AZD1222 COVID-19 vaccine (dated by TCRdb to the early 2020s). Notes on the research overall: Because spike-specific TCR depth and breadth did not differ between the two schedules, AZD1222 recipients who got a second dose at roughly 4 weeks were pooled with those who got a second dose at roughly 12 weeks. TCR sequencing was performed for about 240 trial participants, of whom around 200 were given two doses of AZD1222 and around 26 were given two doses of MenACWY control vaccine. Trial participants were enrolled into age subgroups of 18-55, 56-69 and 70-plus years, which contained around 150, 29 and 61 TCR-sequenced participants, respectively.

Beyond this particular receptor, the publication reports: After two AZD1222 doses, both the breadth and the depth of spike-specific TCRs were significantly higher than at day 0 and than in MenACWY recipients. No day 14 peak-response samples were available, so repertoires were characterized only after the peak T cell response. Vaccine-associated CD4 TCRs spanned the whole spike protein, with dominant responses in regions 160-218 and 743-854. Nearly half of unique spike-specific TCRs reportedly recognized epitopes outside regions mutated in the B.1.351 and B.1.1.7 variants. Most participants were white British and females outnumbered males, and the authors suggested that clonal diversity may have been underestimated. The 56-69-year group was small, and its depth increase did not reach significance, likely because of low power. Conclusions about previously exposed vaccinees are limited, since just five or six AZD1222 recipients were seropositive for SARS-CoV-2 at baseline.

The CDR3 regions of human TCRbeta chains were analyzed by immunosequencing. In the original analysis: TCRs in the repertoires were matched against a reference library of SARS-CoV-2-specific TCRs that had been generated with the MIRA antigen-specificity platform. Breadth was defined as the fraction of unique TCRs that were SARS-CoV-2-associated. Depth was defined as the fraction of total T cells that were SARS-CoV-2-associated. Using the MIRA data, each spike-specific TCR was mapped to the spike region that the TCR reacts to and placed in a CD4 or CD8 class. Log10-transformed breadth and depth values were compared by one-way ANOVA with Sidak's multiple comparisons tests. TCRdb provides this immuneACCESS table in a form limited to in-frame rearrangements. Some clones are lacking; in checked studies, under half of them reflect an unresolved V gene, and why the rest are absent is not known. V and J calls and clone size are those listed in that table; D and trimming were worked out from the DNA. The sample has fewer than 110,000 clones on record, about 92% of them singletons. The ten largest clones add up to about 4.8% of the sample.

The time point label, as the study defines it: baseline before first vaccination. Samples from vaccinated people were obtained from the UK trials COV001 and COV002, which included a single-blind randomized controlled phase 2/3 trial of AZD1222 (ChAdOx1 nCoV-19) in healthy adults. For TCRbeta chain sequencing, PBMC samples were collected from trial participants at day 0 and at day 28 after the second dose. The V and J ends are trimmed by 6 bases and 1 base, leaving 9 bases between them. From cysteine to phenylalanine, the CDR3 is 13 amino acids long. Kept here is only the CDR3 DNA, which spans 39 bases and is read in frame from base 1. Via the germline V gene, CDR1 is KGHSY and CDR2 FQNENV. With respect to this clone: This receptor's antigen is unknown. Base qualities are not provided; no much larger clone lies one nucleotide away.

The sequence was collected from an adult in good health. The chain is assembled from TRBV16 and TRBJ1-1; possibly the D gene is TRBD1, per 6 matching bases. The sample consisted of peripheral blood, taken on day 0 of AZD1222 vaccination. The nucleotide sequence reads TGTGCCAGCAGTCGACAGGAGAACACTGAAGCTTTCTTT. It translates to CASSRQENTEAFF. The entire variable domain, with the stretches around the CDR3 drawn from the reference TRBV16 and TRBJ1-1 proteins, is GEEVAQTPKHLVRGEGQKAKLYCAPIKGHSYVFWYQQVLKNEFKFLISFQNENVFDETGMPKERFSAKCLPNSPCSLEIQATKLEDSAVYFCASSRQENTEAFFGQGTRLTVV.